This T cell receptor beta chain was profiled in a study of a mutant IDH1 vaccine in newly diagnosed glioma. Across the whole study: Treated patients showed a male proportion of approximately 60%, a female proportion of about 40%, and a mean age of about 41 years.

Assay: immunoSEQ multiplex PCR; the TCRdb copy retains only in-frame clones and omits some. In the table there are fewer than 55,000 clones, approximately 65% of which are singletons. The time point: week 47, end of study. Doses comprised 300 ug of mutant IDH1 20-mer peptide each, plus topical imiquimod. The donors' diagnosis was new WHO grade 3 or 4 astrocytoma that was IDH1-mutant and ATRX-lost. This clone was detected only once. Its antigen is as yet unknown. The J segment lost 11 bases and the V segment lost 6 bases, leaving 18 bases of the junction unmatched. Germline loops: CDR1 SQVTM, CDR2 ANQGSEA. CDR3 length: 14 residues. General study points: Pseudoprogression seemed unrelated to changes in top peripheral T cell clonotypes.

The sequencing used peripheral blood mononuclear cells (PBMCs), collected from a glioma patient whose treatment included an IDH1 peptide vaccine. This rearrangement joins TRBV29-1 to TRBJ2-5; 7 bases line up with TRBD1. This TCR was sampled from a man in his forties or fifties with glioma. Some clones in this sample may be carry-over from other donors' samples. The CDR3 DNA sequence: TGCAGCGTGGAGACAAATGACAGGGCCGGAGAGCAGTACTTC. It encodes CSVETNDRAGEQYF.